The clone carrying this T cell receptor beta chain appeared many times. Each CDR3 protein is one row after TCRdb ran MiXCR on the 5' RACE reads. This table has 65,000 to 70,000 distinct CDR3 sequences, 9% to 15% appearing once. These data originate in a study of early T cells in non-severe SARS-CoV-2 infection. The CDR3 runs to 16 residues. Unmatched junction bases numbered 6, after V lost 1 base and J lost 6 bases. The chain has TRBV12-3 or TRBV12-4 and TRBJ1-2; the match to TRBD1 covers 12 bases. Sequencing input: whole blood. This sequence was found in an adult who was a healthcare worker with PCR-confirmed SARS-CoV-2 infection or an uninfected control (not recorded which). This CDR3 reads CASSLVAGTGGDGYTF. The CDR3 bases are TGTGCCAGCAGTTTAGTGGCCGGGACAGGGGGCGATGGCTACACCTTC.